Listed here is a single T cell receptor beta chain. The entry originates in a study of cytomegalovirus exposure and HLA in healthy donors. The CDR3 covers 15 residues. V lost 0 bases, J lost 4 bases, and 3 bases stayed unmatched. Germline V gene lookup returns CDR1 MNHEY and CDR2 SVGAGI. The PCR contained 60 Vbeta and 13 Jbeta primers. Profiling relied on immunoSEQ multiplex PCR, and the TCRdb table lists in-frame clones only, not all of them. Of 180,000 or so clones in the sample, about 9.4% were seen once. V and J are TRBV6-5 and TRBJ1-2; TRBD1 agrees at 9 bases. The sequenced sample was PBMCs. This sequence was found in a woman aged 25 to 39 in good health and CMV-seropositive. DNA of the CDR3: TGTGCCAGCAGTTACTCCGCGACAGGGGGCTATGGCTACACCTTC. As protein: CASSYSATGGYGYTF.